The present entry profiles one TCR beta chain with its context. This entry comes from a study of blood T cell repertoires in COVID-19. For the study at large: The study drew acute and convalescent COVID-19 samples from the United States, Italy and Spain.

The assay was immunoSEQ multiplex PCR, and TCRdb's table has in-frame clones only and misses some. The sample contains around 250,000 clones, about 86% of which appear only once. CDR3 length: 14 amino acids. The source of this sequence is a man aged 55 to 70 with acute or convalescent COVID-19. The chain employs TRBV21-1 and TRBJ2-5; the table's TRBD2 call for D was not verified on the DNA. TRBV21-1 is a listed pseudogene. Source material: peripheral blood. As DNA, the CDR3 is TGTGCCAGCAGCCCCCGTGGAGGCGGGGAGACCCAGTACTTC. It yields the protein CASSPRGGGETQYF.